This T cell receptor beta chain derives from a study of blood T cell repertoires in COVID-19. Study-level background: Whether acute or convalescent, the COVID-19 samples came from the United States, Italy and Spain. From T cells, B-cell-depleted T cells, or PBMCs came the material, which was cDNA or gDNA.

Per the original methods: From reference gene primer amplification, estimates of nucleated cell counts were derived. Produced via immunoSEQ multiplex PCR; TCRdb's table is partial and in-frame only. V, J and clone size derive from that table, while D and trimming were established from the DNA sequence. The profile shows 250,000 to 350,000 clones, 90% of them singletons. Followed longitudinally, the Seattle patients had been enrolled during active infection. The CDR3 extends over 14 amino acids. V gave up 1 base and J gave up 6 bases, with 10 bases separating them. Germline V gene sequence: CDR1 MGHRA, CDR2 YSYEKL.

The specimen was peripheral blood. The chain is built from TRBV4-1 and TRBJ2-1; possible D gene TRBD2, 6 bases. This clonotype was obtained from a woman aged 25 to 39 with COVID-19, enrolled during active disease. The CDR3 bases are TGCGCCAGCAGCCAAGGCGGGACTCCCAATGAGCAGTTCTTC. It encodes CASSQGGTPNEQFF.